The 32 T cell receptor beta chains below come from one sample, sequenced in a study of monozygotic twins with cystic fibrosis. Generated by immunoSEQ multiplex PCR, the TCRdb table keeps only in-frame clones and is missing some. This repertoire shows approximately 20,000 clones, approximately 97% found once; its top ten account for 0.12% to 0.15%. Sequencing was carried out using blood. The receptors derive from a girl aged 10 to 17 with cystic fibrosis.

This clone was seen more than once but under ten times. V is TRBV25-1 and J is TRBJ2-2, with D maybe TRBD2 (6 bases). V lost 3 bases and J lost 5, with 13 bases in between. Germline-derived CDR1 and CDR2 are MGHDK and SYGVNS. The CDR3 totals 15 residues. DNA of the CDR3: TGTGCCAGCAGTGAGACCCCCGCGGGGACCGGGGAGCTGTTTTTT. Protein: CASSETPAGTGELFF.

CDR3 sequence reads: CASSLSWVAGAYEQYF. Written as DNA, the CDR3 is TGTGCCAGCAGCTTAAGCTGGGTAGCGGGAGCCTACGAGCAGTACTTC. V gene TRBV7-2 combines with J gene TRBJ2-7, with 9 bases aligning to TRBD2. CDR3 length: 16 residues. V shed 2 bases, J shed 2 bases, and the junction held 7 bases outside the gene matches. The germline CDR1 and CDR2 sequences are SGHTA and FQGNSA.

The rearrangement links TRBV6-1 to TRBJ2-5; the D is unclear. Germline lookup yields CDR1 MNHNS and CDR2 SASEGT. This CDR3 has 14 amino acids. The V end lost 5 bases, the J end lost 5 bases, and 15 bases lay between the germline ends. The CDR3 is CASSPSRIGETQYF. The CDR3 DNA reads TGTGCCAGCAGTCCCTCTAGGATTGGGGAGACCCAGTACTTC.

The chain has TRBV6-1 and TRBJ2-5; 14 bases align to TRBD2. Trimming removed 6 bases from V and 3 bases from J; junction bases left unmatched: 3. Germline V gene sequence: CDR1 MNHNS, CDR2 SASEGT. This CDR3 has 15 amino acids. DNA of the CDR3: TGTGCCAGCAGCCCGGGACTAGCGGGAGAAGAGACCCAGTACTTC. This encodes CASSPGLAGEETQYF.

The chain joins TRBV7-9 to TRBJ2-1; D is unclear. The germline V gene has CDR1 SEHNR and CDR2 FQNEAQ (reference sequence). Trimming stripped 2 bases from V and 8 bases from J, with 7 bases between. The CDR3 contains 12 residues. The CDR3 DNA reads as TGTGCCAGCAGCTTACTCTTGGATGAGCAGTTCTTC. Translated, it gives CASSLLLDEQFF. Looking up the rest from reference TRBV7-9 and TRBJ2-1 gives the full variable domain: DTGVSQNPRHKITKRGQNVTFRCDPISEHNRLYWYRQTLGQGPEFLTYFQNEAQLEKSRLLSDRFSAERPKGSFSTLEIQRTEQGDSAMYLCASSLLLDEQFFGPGTRLTVL.

The rearrangement links TRBV28 to TRBJ2-7; maybe TRBD1 (5 bases). Trimming removed 5 bases at V and 8 bases at J, with 16 bases between. The CDR3 consists of 13 residues. Germline CDR1 is MDHEN and CDR2 is SYDVKM. The CDR3 DNA sequence: TGTGCCAGCAGTCCGTATCAGGGTGTAAAGCAGTACGTC. The encoded protein is CASSPYQGVKQYV.

This chain connects TRBV27 to TRBJ2-7, with 9 bases that match TRBD2. The CDR3 has 15 amino acids. V shed 3 bases and J 5 bases; nucleotides not matched to a gene: 8. Germline lookup yields CDR1 MNHEY and CDR2 SMNVEV (reference sequence). CDR3 amino acids: CASSLWASGNHEQYF. Here the CDR3 DNA reads TGTGCCAGCAGTTTGTGGGCTAGCGGGAACCACGAGCAGTACTTC.

This chain connects TRBV6-5 to TRBJ1-2; 8 bases align to TRBD1. Germline V gene data show CDR1 as MNHEY and CDR2 as SVGAGI. V was clipped by 3 bases and J by 8 bases; unmatched bases: 8. There are 14 residues in the CDR3. The CDR3, as DNA: TGTGCCAGCAGTTATTACCAGGGGGCTGTCGGCTACACCTTC. Translation: CASSYYQGAVGYTF.

The rearrangement links TRBV30 to TRBJ2-2, with 9 bases matching TRBD2. The CDR3 is made up of 15 amino acids. Per the germline V gene, CDR1 is GTSNPN and CDR2 is SVGIG (reference sequence). The junction had 9 bases not matched to a gene; V was cut back by 3 bases and J by 7 bases. Here the CDR3 reads CAWSFSGSSVGELFF. The CDR3 DNA follows: TGTGCCTGGAGCTTTAGCGGGAGTTCTGTCGGGGAGCTGTTTTTT.

J is TRBJ2-7 and V is TRBV28; TRBD2 aligns across 13 bases. CDR1 and CDR2 from the germline V gene are MDHEN and SYDVKM. J gave up 4 bases and V 6 bases, and 12 bases lay outside the gene matches. CDR3 length: 17 residues. The CDR3 DNA sequence: TGTGCCAGCAGACCCTCCCCCGGGACTAGCGGGACATACGAGCAGTACTTC. It specifies CASRPSPGTSGTYEQYF. Full variable domain (rest looked up from reference TRBV28 and TRBJ2-7): DVKVTQSSRYLVKRTGEKVFLECVQDMDHENMFWYRQDPGLGLRLIYFSYDVKMKEKGDIPEGYSVSREKKERFSLILESASTNQTSMYLCASRPSPGTSGTYEQYFGPGTRLTVT.

The chain couples TRBV5-1 to TRBJ2-1, with 13 bases that match TRBD2. The CDR3 loop spans 15 amino acids. With 4 bases clipped from V and 6 bases from J, the junction kept 4 bases outside the gene matches. Per the germline V gene, CDR1 is SGHRS and CDR2 is YFSETQ. CDR3 in amino acids: CASSLGLAGVNEQFF. The CDR3 nucleotides read TGCGCCAGCAGCCTAGGACTAGCGGGAGTCAATGAGCAGTTCTTC.

This chain joins TRBV6-6 and TRBJ2-7; D might be TRBD1 or TRBD2, each matching 5 bases. CDR3 length: 12 amino acids. Germline V gene sequence: CDR1 MNHNY, CDR2 SVGAGI (reference sequence). Between the trimmed V and J ends, which lost 5 bases and 6 bases, there was a span of 11 bases. CDR3 nucleotides: TGTGCCAGCAGTCTAGGGACGGCCGAGCAGTACGTC. Its translation: CASSLGTAEQYV.

The V and J genes are TRBV7-8 and TRBJ2-1; 8 bases line up with TRBD1. This CDR3 is built from 15 residues. Germline V gene data show CDR1 as SGHVS and CDR2 as FQNEAQ. V was clipped by 3 bases and J by 4 bases; unmatched bases: 5. CDR3 residues: CASSFGRGPYNEQFF. The CDR3 region has the DNA TGTGCCAGCAGCTTTGGCAGGGGGCCTTACAATGAGCAGTTCTTC.

The J gene is TRBJ2-1, the V gene TRBV5-1, with TRBD2 identical over 8 bases. Germline V gene lookup returns CDR1 SGHRS and CDR2 YFSETQ. CDR3 length equals 16 residues. V dropped 0 bases and J dropped 4; count of bases not matched to a gene: 6. CDR3 residues: CASSLGLARSYNEQFF. The CDR3, as DNA: TGCGCCAGCAGCTTGGGACTAGCGAGATCTTACAATGAGCAGTTCTTC.

This clone appeared once. V usage is TRBV4-1 and J usage is TRBJ2-6; D not resolved. This CDR3 contains 19 residues. Germline V gene sequence: CDR1 MGHRA, CDR2 YSYEKL. Trimming took 2 bases from V and 0 from J, leaving 17 bases between them. DNA for the CDR3: TGCGCCAGCAGCCAAATGGTGGCAGGCTTCTTCTCTGGGGCCAACGTCCTGACTTTC. Residues: CASSQMVAGFFSGANVLTF.

The chain links TRBV4-1 to TRBJ1-1; D remains ambiguous. Germline V CDR1 and CDR2: MGHRA, YSYEKL. The CDR3 length is 15 residues. V lost 0 bases to trimming and J lost 1 base, with 9 bases between them. CDR3 in amino acids: CASSQDPGRNTEAFF. The CDR3 coding sequence is TGCGCCAGCAGCCAAGATCCGGGTCGGAACACTGAAGCTTTCTTT.

The chain combines TRBV5-1 with TRBJ2-5; 9 nucleotides agree with TRBD2. Unmatched junction bases numbered 2, after V lost 1 base and J lost 4 bases. There are 14 residues in the CDR3. Per the germline V gene, CDR1 is SGHRS and CDR2 is YFSETQ. The DNA of the CDR3 is TGCGCCAGCAGCTTGTTACTAGCGGGAGAGACCCAGTACTTC. Translating gives CASSLLLAGETQYF.

DNA for the CDR3: TGTGCCAGTAGTATGGGGGGGACCTCCTACGAGCAGTACTTC. Amino acid sequence: CASSMGGTSYEQYF. The chain recombines TRBV19 with TRBJ2-7; 7 bases line up with TRBD2. The CDR3 sequence is 14 residues long. Trimming took 3 bases from V and 0 from J; bases not matched to a gene: 2. Germline values: CDR1 LNHDA, CDR2 SQIVND (reference sequence). Using reference TRBV19 and TRBJ2-7 for the parts outside the CDR3, the full variable domain is DGGITQSPKYLFRKEGQNVTLSCEQNLNHDAMYWYRQDPGQGLRLIYYSQIVNDFQKGDIAEGYSVSREKKESFPLTVTSAQKNPTAFYLCASSMGGTSYEQYFGPGTRLTVT.

This rearrangement joins TRBV5-1 to TRBJ2-7; 11 bases agree with TRBD1. CDR1 SGHRS and CDR2 YFSETQ come from the germline V gene. Trimming removed 4 bases from V and 6 bases from J; junction bases left unmatched: 6. This CDR3 spans 14 amino acids. This chain's CDR3 is CASSIGQGASEQYF. CDR3 coding DNA: TGCGCCAGCAGCATTGGACAGGGGGCATCCGAGCAGTACTTC.

V and J are TRBV7-9 and TRBJ2-7; D may be TRBD1 or TRBD2 (5 bases each). The ends were cut back, 1 base at V and 0 bases at J, with 16 bases in the middle. There are 17 residues in the CDR3. Germline V lookup: CDR1 SEHNR, CDR2 FQNEAQ (reference sequence). The CDR3 nucleotides are TGTGCCAGCAGCTTAGAAGGGGCAGTGGGGGACTCCTACGAGCAGTACTTC. Its translation is CASSLEGAVGDSYEQYF.

The chain combines TRBV29-1 with TRBJ2-5; D is perhaps TRBD1 (6 bases). The CDR3 sequence is 12 residues long. V was pared by 7 bases and J by 5 bases, with 14 bases between. From germline, CDR1 is SQVTM and CDR2 ANQGSEA. The CDR3 bases are TGCAGCGGTTGGACCGACAGGGAGACCCAGTACTTC. Its translation: CSGWTDRETQYF.

This sequence joins TRBV30 and TRBJ2-7; 7 bases align to TRBD1. Germline lookup yields CDR1 GTSNPN and CDR2 SVGIG (reference sequence). The CDR3 runs to 15 residues. The V and J ends lost 3 bases and 6 bases, in that order; junction bases with no gene match: 14. The CDR3 DNA reads as TGTGCCTGGAGAATATTGACAGGGATCCCCTCCGAGCAGTACTTC. Its translation is CAWRILTGIPSEQYF.

This rearrangement joins TRBV6-1 to TRBJ1-1; the D is unclear. Between the trimmed V and J ends, which lost 2 bases and 1 base, there was a span of 8 bases. Germline V CDR1 and CDR2: MNHNS, SASEGT. The CDR3 length is 14 residues. CDR3 sequence (DNA): TGTGCCAGCAGTGAAAGCAGGAGGAACACTGAAGCTTTCTTT. Translating gives CASSESRRNTEAFF.

The V gene is TRBV19, the J gene TRBJ2-1, with D perhaps TRBD1 (5 bases). Trimming took off 8 bases at V and 9 bases at J, with 11 bases between the two ends. The germline CDR1 and CDR2 sequences are LNHDA and SQIVND (reference sequence). CDR3 length equals 11 residues. The CDR3 sequence: CASGARAEQFF. Written as DNA, the CDR3 is TGTGCCAGTGGGGCGAGAGCTGAGCAGTTCTTC.

The chain links TRBV19 to TRBJ2-7; TRBD1 aligns across 9 bases. CDR1 is LNHDA, CDR2 SQIVND, per germline (reference sequence). The CDR3 covers 16 residues. The V segment lost 6 bases and the J segment 3 bases; nucleotides outside the gene matches: 12. The CDR3 coding sequence is TGTGCCAGTAGCCCAGACAGGGGGGAAAGTCACTACGAGCAGTACTTC. Translated, it gives CASSPDRGESHYEQYF.

V usage is TRBV7-2 and J usage is TRBJ1-5, with a tentative D call TRBD1 (6 bases). CDR1 is SGHTA and CDR2 is FQGNSA in the germline V gene. This CDR3 comprises 15 residues. The ends were cut back, 4 bases at V and 3 bases at J, with 13 bases in the middle. The CDR3 region has the DNA TGTGCCAGCAGCTCCGCGACAGGCGACAATCAGCCCCAGCATTTT. It is translated as CASSSATGDNQPQHF.

This chain links TRBV19 with TRBJ1-2, with 8 bases identical to TRBD1. The CDR3 totals 13 residues. Trimming cost V 6 bases and J 4 bases; bases outside gene matches: 4. Germline V gene lookup returns CDR1 LNHDA and CDR2 SQIVND (reference sequence). CDR3 nucleotide sequence: TGTGCCAGTAGAGAAACAGGGGGCTATGGCTACACCTTC. Its translation is CASRETGGYGYTF.

This chain joins TRBV5-6 and TRBJ1-1, with no clear D. The CDR3 is 14 residues long. CDR1 is SGHDT, CDR2 YYEEEE, per germline. Trimming removed 1 base at V and 3 bases at J, with 10 bases between. Here the CDR3 reads CASSLIEWDTEAFF. CDR3 sequence (DNA): TGTGCCAGCAGCTTGATAGAATGGGACACTGAAGCTTTCTTT.

V is TRBV13 and J is TRBJ1-3; D is undetermined. Trimming took 0 bases from V and 0 from J, leaving 9 bases between them. CDR1 is PRHDT, CDR2 FYEKMQ, per germline (reference sequence). The CDR3 length is 16 residues. The CDR3 DNA is TGTGCCAGCAGCTTAGGTCGCAAGTTCTCTGGAAACACCATATATTTT. Translating gives CASSLGRKFSGNTIYF. Based on the CDR3 plus reference TRBV13 and TRBJ1-3, the full variable domain is AAGVIQSPRHLIKEKRETATLKCYPIPRHDTVYWYQQGPGQDPQFLISFYEKMQSDKGSIPDRFSAQQFSDYHSELNMSSLELGDSALYFCASSLGRKFSGNTIYFGEGSWLTVV.

The rearrangement links TRBV6-1 to TRBJ1-5, with a tentative D call TRBD1 (5 bases). The CDR3 extends over 14 amino acids. Germline V gene sequence: CDR1 MNHNS, CDR2 SASEGT. Trimming took 6 bases from V and 6 from J, leaving 15 bases between them. CDR3 loop: CASRLRQPTQPQHF. CDR3 sequence (DNA): TGTGCCAGCAGGTTAAGACAGCCAACTCAGCCCCAGCATTTT.

This sequence joins TRBV6-1 and TRBJ2-2; tentatively, D is TRBD1 or TRBD2 (5 bases each). V lost 4 bases to trimming and J lost 7 bases, with 19 bases between them. The CDR3 has 16 residues. Germline loops: CDR1 MNHNS, CDR2 SASEGT. The CDR3 DNA reads TGTGCCAGCAGTGTTGGGGGAGTTCCTTTCAGCGGGGAGCTGTTTTTT. Protein sequence: CASSVGGVPFSGELFF.

CDR3 bases: TGTGCCAGCAGCCTAGGACAGGGGATATACGAGCAGTACTTC. Residues: CASSLGQGIYEQYF. The chain uses TRBV27 and TRBJ2-7, with 9 bases identical to TRBD1. CDR1 is MNHEY and CDR2 is SMNVEV in the germline V gene (reference sequence). The CDR3 length is 14 residues. V shed 6 bases and J 4 bases; nucleotides not matched to a gene: 7.